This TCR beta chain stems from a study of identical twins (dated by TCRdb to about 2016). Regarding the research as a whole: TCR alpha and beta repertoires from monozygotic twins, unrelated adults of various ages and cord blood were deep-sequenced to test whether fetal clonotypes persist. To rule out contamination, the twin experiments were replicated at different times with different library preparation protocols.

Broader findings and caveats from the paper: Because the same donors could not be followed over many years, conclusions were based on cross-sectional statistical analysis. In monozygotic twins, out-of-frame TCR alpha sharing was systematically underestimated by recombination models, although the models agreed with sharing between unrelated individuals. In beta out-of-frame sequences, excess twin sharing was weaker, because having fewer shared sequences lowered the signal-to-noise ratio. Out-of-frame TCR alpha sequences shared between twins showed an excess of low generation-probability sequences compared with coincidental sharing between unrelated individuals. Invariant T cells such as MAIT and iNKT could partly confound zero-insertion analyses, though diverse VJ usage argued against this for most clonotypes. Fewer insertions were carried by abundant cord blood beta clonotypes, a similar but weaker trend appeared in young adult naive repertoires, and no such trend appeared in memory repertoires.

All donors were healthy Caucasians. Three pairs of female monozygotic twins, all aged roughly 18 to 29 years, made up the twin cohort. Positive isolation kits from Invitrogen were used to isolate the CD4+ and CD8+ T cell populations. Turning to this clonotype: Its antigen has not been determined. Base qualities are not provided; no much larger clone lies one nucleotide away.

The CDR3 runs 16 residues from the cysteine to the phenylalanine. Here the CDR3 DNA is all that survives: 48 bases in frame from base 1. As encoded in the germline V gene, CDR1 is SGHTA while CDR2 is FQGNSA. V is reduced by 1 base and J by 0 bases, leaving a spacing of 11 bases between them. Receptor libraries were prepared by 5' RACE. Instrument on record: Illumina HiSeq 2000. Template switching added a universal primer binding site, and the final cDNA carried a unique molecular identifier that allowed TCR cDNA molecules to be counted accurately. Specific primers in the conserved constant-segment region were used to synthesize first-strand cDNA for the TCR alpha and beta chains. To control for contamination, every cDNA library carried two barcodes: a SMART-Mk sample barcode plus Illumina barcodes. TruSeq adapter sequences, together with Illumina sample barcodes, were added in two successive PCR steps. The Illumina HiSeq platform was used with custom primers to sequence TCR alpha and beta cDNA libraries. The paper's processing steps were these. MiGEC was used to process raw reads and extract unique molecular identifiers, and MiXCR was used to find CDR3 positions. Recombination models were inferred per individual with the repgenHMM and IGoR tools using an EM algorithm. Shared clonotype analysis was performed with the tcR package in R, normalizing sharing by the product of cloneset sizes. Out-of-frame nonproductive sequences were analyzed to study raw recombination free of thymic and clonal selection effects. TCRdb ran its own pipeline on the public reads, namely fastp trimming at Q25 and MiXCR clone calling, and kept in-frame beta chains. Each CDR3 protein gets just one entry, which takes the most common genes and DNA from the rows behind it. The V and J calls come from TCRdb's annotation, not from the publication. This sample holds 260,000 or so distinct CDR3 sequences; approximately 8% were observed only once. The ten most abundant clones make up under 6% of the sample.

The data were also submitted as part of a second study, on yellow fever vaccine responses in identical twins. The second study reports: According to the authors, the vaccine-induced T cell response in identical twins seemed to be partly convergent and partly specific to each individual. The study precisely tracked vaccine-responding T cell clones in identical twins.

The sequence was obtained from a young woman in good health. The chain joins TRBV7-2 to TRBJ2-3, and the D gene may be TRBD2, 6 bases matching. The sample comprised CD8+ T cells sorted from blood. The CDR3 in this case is CASSLGAGTSTDTQYF. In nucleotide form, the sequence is TGTGCCAGCAGCTTAGGGGCAGGGACTAGCACAGATACGCAGTATTTT.